Each of the 31 T cell receptor beta chains below was sequenced from the same sample in a study of early stage breast cancer tumors. The protocol was immunoSEQ multiplex PCR, while the TCRdb copy is restricted to in-frame clones and leaves out a portion. The table includes approximately 52,000 clones, approximately 83% detected once. Material: blood. The source is a person between 50 and 60 years old with breast cancer.

The chain is built from TRBV11-2 and TRBJ2-3; 7 bases align to TRBD2. This CDR3 has 16 amino acids. Trimming at V came to 5 bases and at J to 2 bases, leaving 10 bases not matched to a gene. The V gene's germline CDR1 is SGHAT and CDR2 FQNNGV. CDR3 residues: CASSPSGKTITDTQYF. CDR3 DNA: TGTGCCAGCAGCCCCAGCGGGAAGACCATCACAGATACGCAGTATTTT.

In this sample, this clone turned up once. The J gene is TRBJ1-6, the V gene TRBV5-1; D remains unclear. V lost 5 bases, J lost 2 bases, and 14 bases lay in between. The CDR3 is made up of 16 amino acids. Germline V gene data show CDR1 as SGHRS and CDR2 as YFSETQ. The CDR3 region is CASRGEGSAYNSPLHF. As DNA, the CDR3 is TGCGCCAGCAGAGGTGAGGGTTCGGCCTATAATTCACCCCTCCACTTT.

The CDR3 reads CASSLMTEAFF. CDR3 DNA: TGTGCCAGCAGCTTAATGACTGAAGCTTTCTTT. The chain uses TRBV13 and TRBJ1-1; no reliable D call. This CDR3 has 11 residues. Germline CDR1 is PRHDT and CDR2 is FYEKMQ (reference sequence). Trimming pared 2 bases from V and 5 bases from J, leaving 3 bases between.

The V gene is TRBV27, the J gene TRBJ2-2; 9 bases line up with TRBD1. CDR1 is MNHEY, CDR2 SMNVEV, per germline (reference sequence). V lost 5 bases, J lost 2 bases, and 9 bases stayed unmatched. This CDR3 is built from 17 residues. This chain's CDR3 is CASSVLPGQGNTGELFF. CDR3 sequence (DNA): TGTGCCAGCAGTGTACTACCGGGACAGGGCAACACCGGGGAGCTGTTTTTT.

The V and J genes are TRBV7-3 and TRBJ2-6; no definite D call. V was shortened by 4 bases and J by 0 bases, with 10 bases between the two germline ends. This CDR3 spans 16 amino acids. Looked up from germline, CDR1 is SGHTA and CDR2 is FQGTGA. For the CDR3, the DNA is TGTGCCAGCAGCTCCCGACCGTCCTCTGGGGCCAACGTCCTGACTTTC. It translates to CASSSRPSSGANVLTF.

The genes are TRBV6-6 and TRBJ2-7; weak D call: TRBD2 (6 bases). CDR1 is MNHNY, CDR2 SVGAGI, per germline (reference sequence). CDR3 size: 16 residues. The germline V and J ends were trimmed by 2 bases and 0 bases, with 14 bases remaining between them. In DNA form, the CDR3 reads TGTGCCAGCAGTTACGGTACGCGGGGAGACTCCTACGAGCAGTACTTC. As protein: CASSYGTRGDSYEQYF.

The chain is built from TRBV7-2 and TRBJ2-1; unclear D gene. Germline V gene sequence: CDR1 SGHTA, CDR2 FQGNSA. Deletions cut 2 bases from V and 10 bases from J, with 12 bases between. This CDR3 has 13 residues. CDR3: CASSLPPQIEQFF. CDR3 coding DNA: TGTGCCAGCAGCTTACCACCTCAGATAGAGCAGTTCTTC.

Worth noting for this clone: One end of the junction is discordant with germline, which a read error may explain. The rearrangement links TRBV7-6 to TRBJ2-5; weak D call: TRBD1 (6 bases). In germline, CDR1 is SGHVS, CDR2 FNYEAQ. The CDR3 totals 17 residues. The CDR3 sequence is CASSPRGRLQGQGTQYF. CDR3 in DNA: TGTGCCAGCAGCCCCAGGGGCCGATTACAGGGCCAAGGGACCCAGTACTTC.

This clone is a singleton in its sample. This chain joins TRBV4-3 and TRBJ2-1; D is undetermined. The V and J ends lost 0 bases and 0 bases respectively, with 6 bases between them. The CDR3 is made up of 15 amino acids. CDR1 is LGHNA, CDR2 YSLEER, per germline. The CDR3 spells CASSQEVNSYNEQFF. CDR3 nucleotides: TGCGCCAGCAGCCAAGAGGTAAACTCCTACAATGAGCAGTTCTTC.

V is TRBV28 and J is TRBJ1-1; 7 nucleotides line up with TRBD1. CDR3 length: 14 residues. The V segment lost 2 bases and the J segment 6 bases; nucleotides outside the gene matches: 6. Germline V gene lookup returns CDR1 MDHEN and CDR2 SYDVKM. CDR3 sequence: CASSLPSTGSEAFF. CDR3 nucleotide sequence: TGTGCCAGCAGTTTACCCTCGACAGGGTCTGAAGCTTTCTTT.

J is TRBJ2-2 and V is TRBV5-1; weak D call: TRBD1 (6 bases). The CDR3 totals 14 residues. The germline V gene has CDR1 SGHRS and CDR2 YFSETQ. The V and J ends lost 5 bases and 1 base respectively, with 9 bases between them. CDR3 DNA: TGCGCCAGCAGATCGACAGGGAACACCGGGGAGCTGTTTTTT. It codes for CASRSTGNTGELFF.

This chain joins TRBV4-3 and TRBJ1-2; D is ambiguous. This CDR3 comprises 15 residues. Germline V CDR1 and CDR2: LGHNA, YSLEER. Trimming pared 0 bases from V and 4 bases from J, leaving 12 bases between. CDR3 sequence: CASSQDQTLLYGYTF. In DNA form, the CDR3 reads TGCGCCAGCAGCCAAGATCAGACCCTCCTCTATGGCTACACCTTC.

The chain has TRBV6-1 and TRBJ2-2; D perhaps matches TRBD1 (6 bases). V shed 0 bases and J shed 7 bases, with 15 bases lying between them. Per the germline V gene, CDR1 is MNHNS and CDR2 is SASEGT. This CDR3 region has 16 residues. CDR3 loop: CASSEAIGGRGGELFF. The CDR3 DNA sequence: TGTGCCAGCAGTGAAGCTATTGGGGGCAGGGGCGGGGAGCTGTTTTTT.

The chain recombines TRBV7-2 with TRBJ2-5, with D unresolved. The CDR3 runs to 13 residues. Trimming removed 4 bases from V and 9 bases from J, with 15 bases in between. Germline V gene data show CDR1 as SGHTA and CDR2 as FQGNSA. The CDR3 spells CASSSTGPSAQYF. The DNA of the CDR3 is TGTGCCAGCAGCTCCACGGGCCCCTCCGCCCAGTACTTC.

The chain recombines TRBV6-5 with TRBJ2-1, with D perhaps TRBD1 or TRBD2 (5 bases each). The CDR3 consists of 12 residues. V lost 9 bases, J lost 9 bases, and 15 bases lay in between. In germline, CDR1 is MNHEY, CDR2 SVGAGI. CDR3 sequence (DNA): TGTGCCAGTGGTCGGGGCCAGGGTGAGCAGTTCTTC. It translates to CASGRGQGEQFF.

The chain links TRBV7-2 to TRBJ2-5; D gene ambiguous. The CDR3 is made up of 16 amino acids. Trimming took off 5 bases at V and 2 bases at J, with 18 bases between the two ends. CDR1 and CDR2 from the germline V gene are SGHTA and FQGNSA. In DNA form, the CDR3 reads TGTGCCAGCAGCCAGAGTCCTGATAGTAGGCAAGAGACCCAGTACTTC. Amino acids: CASSQSPDSRQETQYF.

CDR3: CASTGPGYEQYF. The CDR3 nucleotides are TGCGCCAGCACAGGGCCGGGCTACGAGCAGTACTTC. This chain links TRBV5-1 with TRBJ2-7, with D possibly matching TRBD1 (5 bases). V lost 6 bases, J lost 3 bases, and 10 bases lay in between. The CDR3 length is 12 residues. CDR1 is SGHRS and CDR2 is YFSETQ in the germline V gene.

V is TRBV11-1 and J is TRBJ2-5; 7 positions agree with TRBD1. Germline CDR1 is SGHAT and CDR2 is FQDESV (reference sequence). V was pared by 5 bases and J by 1 base, with 13 bases of the junction left unmatched. The CDR3 loop spans 17 amino acids. CDR3 nucleotides: TGTGCCAGCAGCAGATCCGGGACAGCTGGACCCCAAGAGACCCAGTACTTC. Amino acid sequence: CASSRSGTAGPQETQYF.

V usage is TRBV7-2 and J usage is TRBJ2-3; 8 bases are shared with TRBD2. Germline V gene sequence: CDR1 SGHTA, CDR2 FQGNSA. The CDR3 sequence is 17 residues long. Losses at the gene ends were 0 bases for V and 2 bases for J; bases not matched to a gene: 7. CDR3 coding DNA: TGTGCCAGCAGCTTAGCGGAGGCGGGAGGATTCACAGATACGCAGTATTTT. This sequence encodes CASSLAEAGGFTDTQYF.

J is TRBJ1-1 and V is TRBV7-2, with 7 bases identical to TRBD1. The germline CDR1 and CDR2 sequences are SGHTA and FQGNSA. CDR3 length equals 13 residues. The V segment lost 5 bases and the J segment 1 base; nucleotides outside the gene matches: 1. The CDR3 DNA is TGTGCCAGCAGCAGGGACAGGAACACTGAAGCTTTCTTT. Translating it yields CASSRDRNTEAFF.

The V gene is TRBV13, the J gene TRBJ2-1; no reliable D call. This CDR3 spans 17 amino acids. The germline V gene encodes CDR1 PRHDT and CDR2 FYEKMQ (reference sequence). V lost 1 base to trimming and J lost 0 bases, with 13 bases between them. CDR3 residues: CASSLVTWRSSYNEQFF. CDR3 DNA sequence: TGTGCCAGCAGCTTAGTTACCTGGCGGAGCTCCTACAATGAGCAGTTCTTC.

The chain uses TRBV11-2 and TRBJ2-2, with D maybe TRBD1 (6 bases). CDR1 is SGHAT, CDR2 FQNNGV, per germline. The length of the CDR3 is 15 residues. The V and J ends lost 6 bases and 0 bases respectively, with 11 bases between them. The CDR3 nucleotides are TGTGCCAGCAGAACGGACAGTTCGAACACCGGGGAGCTGTTTTTT. Translated, it gives CASRTDSSNTGELFF.

The V call is TRBV2, the J call TRBJ2-7, with D maybe TRBD1 (6 bases). The CDR3 extends over 13 amino acids. Germline CDR1 reads SNHLY; CDR2 reads FYNNEI. Trimming removed 3 bases from V and 1 base from J, with 7 bases in between. CDR3 loop: CASSDGTSYEQYF. As DNA, the CDR3 is TGTGCCAGCAGTGACGGGACATCCTACGAGCAGTACTTC.

The chain joins TRBV19 to TRBJ1-6; D is undetermined. Germline loops: CDR1 LNHDA, CDR2 SQIVND (reference sequence). The CDR3 is 14 residues long. Trimming stripped 6 bases from V and 9 bases from J, with 15 bases between. CDR3 nucleotide sequence: TGTGCCAGTAGGGGAGAGGGTGACGGTTCACCCCTCCACTTT. Encoded protein: CASRGEGDGSPLHF.

This clone was counted only a few times. The genes are TRBV28 and TRBJ1-3; D is unresolved. This CDR3 is 11 amino acids long. Trimming took off 3 bases at V and 7 bases at J, with 4 bases between the two ends. Germline V lookup: CDR1 MDHEN, CDR2 SYDVKM. CDR3 in DNA: TGTGCCAGCAGTTTCGCGAACACCATATATTTT. Translated: CASSFANTIYF.

This chain connects TRBV7-2 to TRBJ1-5, with 7 bases fitting TRBD1. V lost 0 bases, J lost 6 bases, and 11 bases stayed unmatched. The CDR3 length is 17 residues. In germline, CDR1 is SGHTA, CDR2 FQGNSA. CDR3 DNA sequence: TGTGCCAGCAGCTTAGCGGGGGGAGGGGGCGCAGGTCAGCCCCAGCATTTT. Its protein product is CASSLAGGGGAGQPQHF.

This chain links TRBV5-4 with TRBJ1-1; D is undetermined. CDR3 size: 15 residues. Germline V gives CDR1 SGHNT, CDR2 YYREEE (reference sequence). V was shortened by 0 bases and J by 3 bases, with 12 bases between the two germline ends. CDR3 sequence reads: CASSLGTYSDTEAFF. The CDR3, as DNA: TGTGCCAGCAGCTTGGGGACCTATTCTGACACTGAAGCTTTCTTT.

The count of this clone is one. The gene calls are TRBV27 and TRBJ2-7; D remains unclear. The V gene lost 7 bases and the J gene lost 3 bases, with 10 bases spanning the gap. Germline-derived CDR1 and CDR2 are MNHEY and SMNVEV (reference sequence). The CDR3 runs 12 residues. The CDR3 loop reads CASTPSGYEQYF. CDR3 DNA sequence: TGTGCCAGCACGCCTAGTGGCTACGAGCAGTACTTC.

The rearrangement joins TRBV5-1 to TRBJ1-1; D not resolved. Germline V lookup: CDR1 SGHRS, CDR2 YFSETQ. The CDR3 is 14 residues long. The V end was cut by 0 bases, the J end by 6 bases, with 12 bases between. As DNA, the CDR3 is TGCGCCAGCAGCTTGGGAATGATGGGAGCTGAAGCTTTCTTT. The encoded protein is CASSLGMMGAEAFF.

The chain recombines TRBV30 with TRBJ1-3, with no clear D. Per the germline V gene, CDR1 is GTSNPN and CDR2 is SVGIG (reference sequence). Trimming took 3 bases from V and 0 from J, leaving 12 bases between them. The CDR3 totals 15 residues. The CDR3 coding sequence is TGTGCCTGGAGCTTGCGGGGTCTCTCTGGAAACACCATATATTTT. This translates into CAWSLRGLSGNTIYF. Full variable domain (outside the CDR3, taken from reference TRBV30 and TRBJ1-3): SQTIHQWPATLVQPVGSPLSLECTVEGTSNPNLYWYRQAAGRGLQLLFYSVGIGQISSEVPQNLSASRPQDRQFILSSKKLLLSDSGFYLCAWSLRGLSGNTIYFGEGSWLTVV.

The chain employs TRBV27 and TRBJ2-3; TRBD2 aligns across 14 bases. Germline V gives CDR1 MNHEY, CDR2 SMNVEV (reference sequence). With 1 base clipped from V and 5 bases from J, the junction kept 11 bases outside the gene matches. The CDR3 has 19 residues. This CDR3 is CASSLLGLAGVGEVDTQYF. Written as DNA, the CDR3 is TGTGCCAGCAGTTTATTGGGACTAGCGGGAGTGGGGGAGGTAGATACGCAGTATTTT.